This paragraph reports one T cell receptor beta chain. Its matching antigen is unknown. Caucasian adults residing in Nashville, Tennessee made up all the donors. These data originate in a study of shared clonotypes between healthy human individuals. General study points: The study sampled only blood, and tissue repertoires likely differ. Of the naive CD4 clonotypes, around 4.7% were shared across a handful of donors.

From germline, CDR1 is GTSNPN and CDR2 SVGIG (reference sequence). V was clipped by 0 bases and J by 1 base, with 11 bases between them. This CDR3 contains 15 residues. Template for every sorted-subset replicate PCR totaled approximately 0.2 ug DNA, 25,000 to 35,000 T cell genomes. The table came from immunoSEQ multiplex PCR; TCRdb's copy has only in-frame clones and leaves some out. Here the sample spans over 1.4 million clones, roughly 95% being singletons. The chain is built from TRBV30 and TRBJ2-3; D is unresolved. The TCR was taken from a man aged 25 to 40 in good health. Sequenced: naive CD4+ T cells sorted from blood. Subset defined: CD45RA+ positively selected. The CDR3: CAWSVGWLGTDTQYF. The CDR3 region has the DNA TGTGCCTGGAGTGTAGGTTGGTTGGGCACAGATACGCAGTATTTT.